Described below is a single T cell receptor (beta chain) sequence and its context. Its matching antigen is unknown. Profiled with immunoSEQ multiplex PCR; TCRdb holds only in-frame clones, not every one. The sample includes around 56,000 clones, about three quarters of them seen just once. The CDR3 has 14 amino acids. V shed 4 bases and J 0 bases; nucleotides not matched to a gene: 4. Germline loops: CDR1 SGDLS, CDR2 YYNGEE. Time point specified: week 23, last vaccination. One vaccine dose held 300 ug of mutant IDH1 20-mer peptide and came with topical imiquimod. This specimen belongs to a study of a mutant IDH1 vaccine in newly diagnosed glioma. At the level of the study: Receipt of radiotherapy, temozolomide, or both preceded the study, and most received both.

Sequencing was performed on PBMCs, taken from a glioma patient whose treatment included an IDH1 peptide vaccine. The rearrangement uses TRBV9 and TRBJ2-7; 7 bases line up with TRBD2. The TCR sequence derives from a woman aged 40 to 49 with glioma. Some clones in this sample may be carry-over from other donors' samples. CDR3 protein: CASSPRGGSYEQYF. The CDR3 nucleotides are TGTGCCAGCAGCCCACGCGGGGGCTCCTACGAGCAGTACTTC.